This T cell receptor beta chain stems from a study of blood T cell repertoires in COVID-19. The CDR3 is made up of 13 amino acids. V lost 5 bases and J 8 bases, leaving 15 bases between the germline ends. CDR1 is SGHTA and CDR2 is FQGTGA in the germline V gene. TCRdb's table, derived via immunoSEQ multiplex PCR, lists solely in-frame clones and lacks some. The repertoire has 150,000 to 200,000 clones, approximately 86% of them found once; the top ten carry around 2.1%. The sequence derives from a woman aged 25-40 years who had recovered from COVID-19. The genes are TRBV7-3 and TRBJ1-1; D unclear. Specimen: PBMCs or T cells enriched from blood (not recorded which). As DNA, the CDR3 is TGTGCCAGCAGCGAAGGCGAGGGTGGGGAAGCTTTCTTT. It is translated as CASSEGEGGEAFF.